This TCR beta chain was identified during a study of T cell responses to AZD1222 COVID-19 vaccine. Study findings and constraints: Spike-specific TCR repertoires showed rising breadth and depth after two AZD1222 doses. Among vaccine-associated CD4 TCRs, coverage spanned spike, with dominance at 160-218 and 743-854.

The J segment lost 4 bases and the V segment lost 0 bases, leaving 5 bases of the junction unmatched. Germline-derived CDR1 and CDR2 are KGHSH and LQKENI. This CDR3 contains 15 residues. Assay used: immunoSEQ multiplex PCR; TCRdb lists only in-frame clones, some missing. The sample consists of 180,000 or so clones, approximately 93% of them appearing once. In regard to this clone: The antigen remains undetermined.

The sequence was collected from an adult who received the AZD1222 COVID-19 vaccine. The material was peripheral blood, obtained 28 days after the second AZD1222 dose. The chain is built from TRBV18 and TRBJ1-2; 7 bases map to TRBD1. CDR3 residues: CASSPPGTEGYGYTF. The CDR3 DNA sequence: TGTGCCAGCTCACCACCCGGGACAGAGGGCTATGGCTACACCTTC.